Each of the 24 T cell receptor beta chains below was sequenced from the same sample in a study of shared clonotypes between healthy human individuals (dated by TCRdb to about 2020). The library was obtained by the immunoSEQ multiplex PCR assay. TCRdb stores this immuneACCESS table with in-frame sequences only. Part of the clones is absent; in the studies checked, under half of the shortfall reflects unresolved V genes, and no reason is known for the rest. This sample is represented by more than 500,000 clones; 95% to 97% of them were singletons. Clones ranked in the top ten supply about 0.06% of the sample. The sequencing sample was made of naive CD4+ T cells sorted from blood. The cell subset or site label of this sample denotes: CD45RA+ positively selected. These receptors all come from a woman in her twenties or thirties in good health.

This chain joins TRBV7-2 and TRBJ1-4; 7 positions agree with TRBD1. V trimming: 3 bases; J trimming: 7 bases; junction bases outside the gene matches: 5. The CDR3 length is 14 residues. Germline CDR1 reads SGHTA; CDR2 reads FQGNSA. CDR3 amino acids: CASSFTRGSEKLFF. DNA of the CDR3: TGTGCCAGCAGCTTTACCAGGGGGAGTGAAAAACTGTTTTTT.

J is TRBJ1-6 and V is TRBV11-2; D gene ambiguous. The V gene's germline CDR1 is SGHAT and CDR2 FQNNGV. The CDR3 is 14 residues long. V lost 3 bases and J 5 bases, leaving 8 bases between the germline ends. The CDR3 is CASSFFEDNSPLHF. As DNA, the CDR3 is TGTGCCAGCAGCTTTTTTGAGGATAATTCACCCCTCCACTTT.

The gene calls are TRBV29-1 and TRBJ1-1; D remains ambiguous. The V end lost 7 bases, the J end lost 4 bases, and 7 bases lay between the germline ends. Germline V gene data show CDR1 as SQVTM and CDR2 as ANQGSEA. There are 10 residues in the CDR3. Here the CDR3 reads CSGKSTEAFF. CDR3 sequence (DNA): TGCAGCGGGAAAAGCACTGAAGCTTTCTTT.

The rearrangement joins TRBV28 to TRBJ2-1; D is ambiguous. The CDR3 has 15 amino acids. Per germline, CDR1 MDHEN and CDR2 SYDVKM. The V and J ends lost 5 bases and 2 bases respectively, with 13 bases between them. CDR3 sequence: CASSPLNRAYNEQFF. CDR3 coding DNA: TGTGCCAGCAGTCCACTAAACCGGGCCTACAATGAGCAGTTCTTC.

The J gene is TRBJ2-1, the V gene TRBV7-3; 8 positions agree with TRBD2. Losses at the gene ends were 2 bases for V and 9 bases for J; bases not matched to a gene: 9. From germline, CDR1 is SGHTA and CDR2 FQGTGA. This CDR3 is 15 amino acids long. This chain's CDR3 is CASSLSGASGFEQFF. The CDR3, as DNA: TGTGCCAGCAGCTTATCTGGAGCTAGCGGGTTTGAGCAGTTCTTC.

V usage is TRBV5-1 and J usage is TRBJ2-7, with 8 bases matching TRBD1. The CDR3 totals 15 residues. Trimming cost V 4 bases and J 6 bases; bases outside gene matches: 12. Germline V lookup: CDR1 SGHRS, CDR2 YFSETQ. CDR3 bases: TGCGCCAGCAGCGCGGGGACGACAGGGGTTACCGAGCAGTACTTC. Its translation is CASSAGTTGVTEQYF.

The DNA for the CDR3 is TGTGCCAGCAGCAACGGGGGACTTTACACAGATACGCAGTATTTT. Its protein product is CASSNGGLYTDTQYF. The chain joins TRBV28 to TRBJ2-3; possible D gene TRBD2, 6 bases. Trimming stripped 6 bases from V and 2 bases from J, with 15 bases between. CDR1 is MDHEN, CDR2 SYDVKM, per germline. This CDR3 has 15 amino acids.

The chain recombines TRBV7-6 with TRBJ2-7; 11 bases align to TRBD1. The germline gives CDR1 SGHVS, CDR2 FNYEAQ. This CDR3 is 14 amino acids long. V shed 5 bases and J 4 bases; nucleotides not matched to a gene: 4. In DNA form, the CDR3 reads TGTGCCAGCAGCCCGGGACAGGGGGTGTACGAGCAGTACTTC. This translates into CASSPGQGVYEQYF.

The gene calls are TRBV11-2 and TRBJ2-7; the match to TRBD2 covers 8 bases. J gave up 2 bases and V 1 base, and 7 bases lay outside the gene matches. There are 16 residues in the CDR3. Germline lookup yields CDR1 SGHAT and CDR2 FQNNGV. In DNA form, the CDR3 reads TGTGCCAGCAGCTTAGCACTAGCGGATCGCCCCTACGAGCAGTACTTC. It encodes CASSLALADRPYEQYF.

The rearrangement uses TRBV5-1 and TRBJ1-2; 8 bases match TRBD1. The CDR3 extends over 14 amino acids. Germline V gene lookup returns CDR1 SGHRS and CDR2 YFSETQ. V shed 3 bases and J 10 bases; nucleotides not matched to a gene: 11. The CDR3: CASSSLGGQGTYTF. In nucleotides, the CDR3 is TGCGCCAGCAGCTCATTAGGAGGACAGGGAACCTACACCTTC.

This clone was detected once. The rearrangement joins TRBV28 to TRBJ1-2; D not resolved. CDR1 and CDR2 from the germline V gene are MDHEN and SYDVKM. The ends were cut back, 3 bases at V and 3 bases at J, with 11 bases in the middle. The CDR3 length is 14 residues. The CDR3 loop reads CASSLPPNDYGYTF. As DNA, the CDR3 is TGTGCCAGCAGTTTGCCTCCTAATGACTATGGCTACACCTTC.

The genes are TRBV7-8 and TRBJ2-7; the match to TRBD1 covers 7 bases. Germline V gene sequence: CDR1 SGHVS, CDR2 FQNEAQ. The ends lost 2 bases at V and 2 bases at J; junction bases unmatched: 9. The CDR3 totals 16 residues. The CDR3 region has the DNA TGTGCCAGCAGCTTATTTGGAAGGGGGCCTGCCTACGAGCAGTACTTC. Protein sequence: CASSLFGRGPAYEQYF.

This chain uses TRBV4-2 with TRBJ1-4; TRBD1 matches 8 bases. V shed 4 bases and J 0 bases; nucleotides not matched to a gene: 4. Germline V CDR1 and CDR2: LGHNA, YNFKEQ. The CDR3 consists of 16 residues. CDR3: CASSPGQAATNEKLFF. The CDR3 bases are TGTGCCAGCAGCCCGGGACAGGCTGCAACTAATGAAAAACTGTTTTTT.

This chain uses TRBV4-1 with TRBJ1-1; D is possibly TRBD1 (6 bases). Germline V gene sequence: CDR1 MGHRA, CDR2 YSYEKL. Trimming removed 6 bases at V and 5 bases at J, with 13 bases between. This CDR3 comprises 13 residues. CDR3 in DNA: TGCGCCAGCAGTATTACAGGGCGGACTGAAGCTTTCTTT. Its protein is CASSITGRTEAFF.

The chain combines TRBV11-2 with TRBJ2-7, with 7 bases identical to TRBD2. The germline CDR1 and CDR2 sequences are SGHAT and FQNNGV. The CDR3 runs 15 residues. The J segment lost 5 bases and the V segment lost 1 base, leaving 8 bases of the junction unmatched. CDR3 loop: CASSLARTRLHEQYF. The CDR3 DNA reads TGTGCCAGCAGCTTAGCCAGGACTAGACTCCACGAGCAGTACTTC.

The chain employs TRBV10-1 and TRBJ2-1; D gene ambiguous. Per germline, CDR1 WNHNN and CDR2 SYGVQD (reference sequence). The CDR3 contains 15 residues. With 5 bases removed from V and 4 bases from J, the gap between germline ends came to 15 bases. CDR3 sequence reads: CASSPGALGYNEQFF. Here the CDR3 DNA reads TGCGCCAGCAGTCCTGGAGCGTTGGGATACAATGAGCAGTTCTTC.

The CDR3 is CAWRAAGERIGGTQYF. For the CDR3, the DNA is TGTGCCTGGAGGGCGGCAGGGGAGAGAATCGGTGGGACCCAGTACTTC. V is TRBV30 and J is TRBJ2-5, with D possibly being TRBD1 (6 bases). CDR3 length: 16 amino acids. V lost 3 bases and J lost 7, with 24 bases in between. The germline CDR1 and CDR2 sequences are GTSNPN and SVGIG (reference sequence). Drawing the rest from reference TRBV30 and TRBJ2-5, the complete variable domain is SQTIHQWPATLVQPVGSPLSLECTVEGTSNPNLYWYRQAAGRGLQLLFYSVGIGQISSEVPQNLSASRPQDRQFILSSKKLLLSDSGFYLCAWRAAGERIGGTQYFGPGTRLLVL.

V and J are TRBV5-4 and TRBJ2-4, with D perhaps matching TRBD2 (6 bases). V was pared by 0 bases and J by 8 bases, with 12 bases between. The CDR3 runs to 14 residues. Germline values: CDR1 SGHNT, CDR2 YYREEE (reference sequence). The CDR3 sequence: CASSLGGTLDIQYF. Written as DNA, the CDR3 is TGTGCCAGCAGCTTGGGAGGGACTCTGGACATTCAGTACTTC.

This chain connects TRBV19 to TRBJ1-3, with a weak D call TRBD1 (5 bases). Looked up from germline, CDR1 is LNHDA and CDR2 is SQIVND (reference sequence). The ends were cut back, 6 bases at V and 9 bases at J, with 21 bases in the middle. This CDR3 is built from 15 residues. CDR3 loop: CASRLKSRDGGTIYF. DNA for the CDR3: TGTGCCAGTAGACTTAAGTCCCGGGACGGAGGCACCATATATTTT.

CDR3 bases: TGTGCCAACGATAGTAGCACCGGGGAGCTGTTTTTT. Translation gives CANDSSTGELFF. The chain links TRBV6-5 to TRBJ2-2; D is undetermined. Germline V gene data show CDR1 as MNHEY and CDR2 as SVGAGI. Trimming removed 10 bases from V and 4 bases from J, with 10 bases in between. The CDR3 has 12 amino acids.

A note on this clone: Within the sample, other DNA sequences also encode this same CDR3. The rearrangement joins TRBV28 to TRBJ1-1; D is undetermined. CDR3 length: 14 amino acids. V was pared by 6 bases and J by 1 base, with 12 bases between. The germline gives CDR1 MDHEN, CDR2 SYDVKM. The chain's CDR3 is CASSPAGRNTEAFF. The CDR3 DNA reads as TGTGCCAGCAGCCCGGCCGGGAGGAACACTGAAGCTTTCTTT.

The chain is built from TRBV19 and TRBJ2-2; D might be TRBD1 or TRBD2, each matching 6 bases. Germline CDR1 LNHDA, CDR2 SQIVND (reference sequence). Trimming removed 7 bases from V and 7 bases from J, with 10 bases in between. The CDR3 has 12 residues. This chain's CDR3 is CASTQGGGELFF. For the CDR3, the DNA is TGTGCCAGTACACAGGGAGGCGGGGAGCTGTTTTTT. Supplemented by reference TRBV19 and TRBJ2-2, the full variable domain reads DGGITQSPKYLFRKEGQNVTLSCEQNLNHDAMYWYRQDPGQGLRLIYYSQIVNDFQKGDIAEGYSVSREKKESFPLTVTSAQKNPTAFYLCASTQGGGELFFGEGSRLTVL.

The rearrangement joins TRBV5-1 to TRBJ2-2; 10 bases are a match to TRBD1. CDR3 length equals 15 residues. V was pared by 6 bases and J by 5 bases, with 7 bases of the junction left unmatched. Germline V gene sequence: CDR1 SGHRS, CDR2 YFSETQ. The CDR3 DNA sequence: TGCGCCAGCATCTTAGGGACAGGGGTTACCGGGGAGCTGTTTTTT. Translation: CASILGTGVTGELFF.

V gene TRBV9 combines with J gene TRBJ2-7; 7 bases line up with TRBD2. Germline trimming cut 3 bases from V and 4 bases from J; bases unmatched to any gene: 16. The CDR3 covers 17 residues. Germline V gene lookup returns CDR1 SGDLS and CDR2 YYNGEE. The DNA for the CDR3 is TGTGCCAGCAGCGCCGGTAGAGGGAGGGCCGGAATGTACGAGCAGTACTTC. Amino acids: CASSAGRGRAGMYEQYF.